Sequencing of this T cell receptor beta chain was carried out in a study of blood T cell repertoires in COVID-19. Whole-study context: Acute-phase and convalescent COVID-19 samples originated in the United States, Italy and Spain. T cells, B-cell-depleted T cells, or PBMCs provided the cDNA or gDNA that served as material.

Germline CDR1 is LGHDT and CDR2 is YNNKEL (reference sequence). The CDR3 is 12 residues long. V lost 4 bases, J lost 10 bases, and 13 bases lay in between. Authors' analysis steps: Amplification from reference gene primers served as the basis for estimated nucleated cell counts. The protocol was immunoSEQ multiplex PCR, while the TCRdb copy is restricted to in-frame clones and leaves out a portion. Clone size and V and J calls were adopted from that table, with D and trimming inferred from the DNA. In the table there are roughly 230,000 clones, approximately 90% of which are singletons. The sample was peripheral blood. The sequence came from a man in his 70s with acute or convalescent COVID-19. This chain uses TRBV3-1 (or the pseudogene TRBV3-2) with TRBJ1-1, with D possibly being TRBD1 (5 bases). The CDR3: CASSPGSRRAFF. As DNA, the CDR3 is TGTGCCAGCAGCCCAGGGTCCCGGCGAGCTTTCTTT.